A single sample gave rise to the 19 T cell receptor beta chains below, sequenced in a study of CXCR3-negative and CXCR3-positive naive CD8 T cells. Regarding the study as a whole: TRB CDR3 hydrophobicity was greater in CXCR3-positive naive cells than in CXCR3-negative naive cells.

No cognate antigen is known for these TCRs. Preparation of TRB cDNA libraries relied on 5' RACE carrying UMI labels. TCRdb re-called the 5' RACE reads; every CDR3 protein appears as one record, without DNA. The repertoire table contains some 140,000 distinct CDR3 sequences. Sequencing was performed on naive CXCR3+ CD8+ T cells from blood. The subset is: CD45RO-CCR7+CD27+CD95- naive CD8+ T cells expressing CXCR3 (TNR3+). All receptors come from a human donor in good health. Some clones in this sample may be carry-over from other donors' samples.

V is TRBV28 and J is TRBJ1-1; checking the TCRdb D call of TRBD1 is not possible without DNA. Looked up from germline, CDR1 is MDHEN and CDR2 is SYDVKM. There are 16 residues in the CDR3. The CDR3 protein is CASSRPEGALNTEAFF. Full variable domain (remainder filled in from reference TRBV28 and TRBJ1-1): DVKVTQSSRYLVKRTGEKVFLECVQDMDHENMFWYRQDPGLGLRLIYFSYDVKMKEKGDIPEGYSVSREKKERFSLILESASTNQTSMYLCASSRPEGALNTEAFFGQGTRLTVV.

The V call is TRBV11-2, the J call TRBJ2-3; TCRdb's D call, TRBD2, is unchecked because there is no DNA. CDR3 size: 16 residues. CDR1 is SGHAT, CDR2 FQNNGV, per germline. The CDR3 is CASSSGIRVVTDTQYF.

V is TRBV4-3 and J is TRBJ2-7; TCRdb calls TRBD1, which cannot be checked without DNA. This CDR3 is built from 15 residues. The germline V gene encodes CDR1 LGHNA and CDR2 YSLEER. CDR3 region: CASSTGTGEYYEQYF.

V usage is TRBV19 and J usage is TRBJ1-5; TCRdb's D call, TRBD1, is unchecked because there is no DNA. Germline values: CDR1 LNHDA, CDR2 SQIVND (reference sequence). The CDR3 sequence is 17 residues long. The CDR3 here is CASSIPGPGASNQPQHF.

CDR3 residues: CASSHWTDNQETQYF. The chain uses TRBV5-4 and TRBJ2-5; with no DNA, the TCRdb D assignment of TRBD1 cannot be verified. The CDR3 extends over 15 amino acids. The germline gives CDR1 SGHNT, CDR2 YYREEE (reference sequence).

The rearrangement joins TRBV27 to TRBJ2-7; no DNA is available, so the TRBD1 call from TCRdb remains unchecked. Germline lookup yields CDR1 MNHEY and CDR2 SMNVEV (reference sequence). The CDR3 runs to 14 residues. The CDR3 region is CASSLSGQTYEQYF.

This chain uses TRBV19 with TRBJ1-1. This CDR3 spans 12 amino acids. Germline CDR1 and CDR2: LNHDA and SQIVND (reference sequence). The CDR3 region is CASGQGNTEAFF.

V usage is TRBV11-2 and J usage is TRBJ2-7; without DNA, the TCRdb call of TRBD1 cannot be checked. Per the germline V gene, CDR1 is SGHAT and CDR2 is FQNNGV. This CDR3 is 18 amino acids long. CDR3 loop: CASSLADGPGRPPYEQYF.

V is TRBV28 and J is TRBJ1-5; absent DNA, TCRdb's TRBD1 call cannot be checked. Germline loops: CDR1 MDHEN, CDR2 SYDVKM. The CDR3 has 14 residues. The CDR3 loop is CASSPRSPNQPQHF.

This chain uses TRBV3-1 with TRBJ2-1; without DNA, the TCRdb call of TRBD2 cannot be checked. Germline values: CDR1 LGHDT, CDR2 YNNKEL (reference sequence). CDR3 length equals 16 residues. The CDR3 loop is CASSKLSGASYNEQFF.

The chain links TRBV12-3 or TRBV12-4 to TRBJ2-7; TCRdb proposes TRBD1, but this gene call is untestable without DNA. The CDR3 runs to 13 residues. CDR3 amino acids: CVSSAGPSYEQYF.

The V call is TRBV12-3 or TRBV12-4, the J call TRBJ2-7; TCRdb selects TRBD1, and the lack of DNA leaves this call unchecked. The CDR3 extends over 15 amino acids. CDR3: CASSLAGTPLNEQYF.

V gene TRBV9 combines with J gene TRBJ2-5; the TCRdb call, TRBD1, lacks DNA for checking. CDR1 SGDLS and CDR2 YYNGEE come from the germline V gene. The CDR3 runs 15 residues. The CDR3 sequence: CASSPIGDSAETQYF.

The chain couples TRBV29-1 to TRBJ2-7; TCRdb designates TRBD2, a call that cannot be tested without DNA. This CDR3 is 14 amino acids long. The germline V gene has CDR1 SQVTM and CDR2 ANQGSEA. CDR3 loop: CSATGLSADGGQYF.

The rearrangement links TRBV6-5 to TRBJ2-4; the TCRdb D gene call, TRBD2, has no DNA to confirm it. The CDR3 spans 18 residues. The germline gives CDR1 MNHEY, CDR2 SVGAGI. The CDR3 region is CASSKTSGGSLAKNIQYF.

The rearrangement joins TRBV4-3 to TRBJ2-7; TCRdb outputs TRBD1, but without DNA this stays unchecked. This CDR3 region has 16 residues. Germline-derived CDR1 and CDR2 are LGHNA and YSLEER. The CDR3 sequence: CASSQDSGTGSYGQYF.

The chain employs TRBV27 and TRBJ2-7; TCRdb's D gene call, TRBD2, goes unchecked for lack of DNA. The CDR3 loop spans 14 amino acids. From germline, CDR1 is MNHEY and CDR2 SMNVEV (reference sequence). CDR3 sequence: CASSYSGRWYEQYF.

The gene calls are TRBV29-1 and TRBJ2-3; the D gene TCRdb calls, TRBD1, cannot be checked with no DNA. The CDR3 contains 14 residues. From germline, CDR1 is SQVTM and CDR2 ANQGSEA. The CDR3 loop reads CSVATGDHTDTQYF.

This sequence joins TRBV29-1 and TRBJ2-7; the TCRdb D gene call, TRBD2, has no DNA to confirm it. The CDR3 runs to 16 residues. Germline V gene sequence: CDR1 SQVTM, CDR2 ANQGSEA. CDR3 sequence: CSVDSGGGVYSYEQYF.